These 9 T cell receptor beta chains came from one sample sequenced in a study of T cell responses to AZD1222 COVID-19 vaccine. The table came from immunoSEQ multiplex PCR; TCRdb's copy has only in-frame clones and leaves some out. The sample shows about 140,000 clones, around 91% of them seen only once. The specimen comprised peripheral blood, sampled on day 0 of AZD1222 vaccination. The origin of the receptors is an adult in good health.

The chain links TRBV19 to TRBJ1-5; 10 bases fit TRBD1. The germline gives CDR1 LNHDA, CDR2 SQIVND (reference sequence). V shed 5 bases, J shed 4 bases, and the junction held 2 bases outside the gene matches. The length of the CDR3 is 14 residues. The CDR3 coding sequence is TGTGCCAGTAGTCGGACAGGGGGGAATCAGCCCCAGCATTTT. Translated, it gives CASSRTGGNQPQHF.

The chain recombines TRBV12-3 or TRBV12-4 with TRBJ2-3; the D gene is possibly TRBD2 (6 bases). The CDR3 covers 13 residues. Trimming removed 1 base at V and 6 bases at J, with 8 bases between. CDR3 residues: CASSLEAGDTQYF. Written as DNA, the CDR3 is TGTGCCAGCAGTTTAGAAGCGGGCGATACGCAGTATTTT.

The DNA for the CDR3 is TGCGCCAGCAGCTTAGGTGAGGGAGCCGATACGCAGTATTTT. Its protein is CASSLGEGADTQYF. V and J are TRBV5-1 and TRBJ2-3, with a weak D call TRBD2 (5 bases). CDR1 and CDR2 (germline): SGHRS, YFSETQ. This CDR3 is built from 14 residues. V was shortened by 2 bases and J by 6 bases, with 13 bases between the two germline ends.

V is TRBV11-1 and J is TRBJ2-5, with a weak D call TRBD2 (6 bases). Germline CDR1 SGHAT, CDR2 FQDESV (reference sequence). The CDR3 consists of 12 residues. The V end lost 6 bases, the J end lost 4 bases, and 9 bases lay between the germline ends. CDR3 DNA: TGTGCCAGCAGTTTTAGCGGAGAGACCCAGTACTTC. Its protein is CASSFSGETQYF.

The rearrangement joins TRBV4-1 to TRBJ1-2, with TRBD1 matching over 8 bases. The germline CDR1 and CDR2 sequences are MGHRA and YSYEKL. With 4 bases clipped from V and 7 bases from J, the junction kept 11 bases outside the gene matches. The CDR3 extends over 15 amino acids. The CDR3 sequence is CASSPIGQGIGGYTF. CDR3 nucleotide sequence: TGCGCCAGCAGCCCCATAGGACAGGGAATAGGTGGCTACACCTTC.

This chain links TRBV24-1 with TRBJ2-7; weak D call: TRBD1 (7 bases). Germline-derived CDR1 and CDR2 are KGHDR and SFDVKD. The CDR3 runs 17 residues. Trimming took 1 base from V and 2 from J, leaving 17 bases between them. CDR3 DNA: TGTGCCACCAGTGATTTCCCCGCGGGACAGAACCCCTACGAGCAGTACTTC. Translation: CATSDFPAGQNPYEQYF.

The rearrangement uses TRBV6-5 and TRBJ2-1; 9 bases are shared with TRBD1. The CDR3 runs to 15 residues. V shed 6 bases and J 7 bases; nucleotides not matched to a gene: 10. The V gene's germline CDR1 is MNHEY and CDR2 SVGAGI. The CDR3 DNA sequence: TGTGCCAGCAGCAGCAACGACAGGGGGAGGAATGAGCAGTTCTTC. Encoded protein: CASSSNDRGRNEQFF.

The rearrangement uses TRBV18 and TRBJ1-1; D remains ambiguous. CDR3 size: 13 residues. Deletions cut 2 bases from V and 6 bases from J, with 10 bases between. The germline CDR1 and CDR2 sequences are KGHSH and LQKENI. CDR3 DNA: TGTGCCAGCTCACCAGATCGGGATTCTGAAGCTTTCTTT. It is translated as CASSPDRDSEAFF.

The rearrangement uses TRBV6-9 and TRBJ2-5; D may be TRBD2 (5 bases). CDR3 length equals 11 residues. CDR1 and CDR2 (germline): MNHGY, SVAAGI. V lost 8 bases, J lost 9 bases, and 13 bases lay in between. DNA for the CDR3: TGTGCCAGCTTCGCTACAGCGGCCCAGTACTTC. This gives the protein CASFATAAQYF.